Presented here are 12 T cell receptor beta chains from one specimen sequenced in a study of tumor-infiltrating lymphocytes in localized non-small cell lung cancer. This table comes from immunoSEQ multiplex PCR, and its TCRdb copy is limited to in-frame clones, with some not included. This table holds some 21,000 clones, 70% to 80% found once. The sample consisted of lung tumor tissue. The receptors shown here come from a human donor with non-small cell lung cancer.

A note on this clone: The conserved final phenylalanine or tryptophan is absent from the CDR3, which likely points to a read error. The chain couples TRBV6-5 to TRBJ1-2, with TRBD1 matching 10 bases. From germline, CDR1 is MNHEY and CDR2 SVGAGI. V lost 4 bases to trimming and J lost 8 bases; unmatched junction nucleotides: 10. CDR3 size: 15 residues. The CDR3 DNA sequence: TGTGCCAGCAGTTTTCCCGGGACAGGGGAGGAGGGCTACACCTGC. The encoded protein is CASSFPGTGEEGYTC.

On this clone itself: This specimen includes other DNA sequences encoding the same CDR3. The chain has TRBV11-3 and TRBJ2-3; D not certain. The CDR3 loop spans 13 amino acids. Trimming removed 5 bases at V and 6 bases at J, with 12 bases between. Germline loops: CDR1 SGHNT, CDR2 YENEEA. CDR3 nucleotide sequence: TGTGCCAGCAGCCATTTATTAGGGGATACGCAGTATTTT. This codes for CASSHLLGDTQYF.

This clone was counted a single time. This chain links TRBV14 with TRBJ2-1; 9 bases are a match to TRBD2. Germline lookup yields CDR1 SGHDN and CDR2 FVKESK. V lost 8 bases and J lost 2; bases outside the gene matches: 4. The CDR3 totals 14 residues. CDR3 bases: TGTGCCAGCTTTAGCGGGAGCCCCTACAATGAGCAGTTCTTC. Its protein is CASFSGSPYNEQFF.

The rearrangement uses TRBV9 and TRBJ2-7; 12 bases map to TRBD2. J was trimmed by 0 bases and V by 6 bases; bases with no gene match: 4. This CDR3 is built from 15 residues. Germline CDR1 reads SGDLS; CDR2 reads YYNGEE. The CDR3 region has the DNA TGTGCCAGCACCCGGGGACTAGCGGGCTCCTACGAGCAGTACTTC. It is translated as CASTRGLAGSYEQYF. The full variable domain, rest sourced from reference TRBV9 and TRBJ2-7, is DSGVTQTPKHLITATGQRVTLRCSPRSGDLSVYWYQQSLDQGLQFLIQYYNGEERAKGNILERFSAQQFPDLHSELNLSSLELGDSALYFCASTRGLAGSYEQYFGPGTRLTVT.

The rearrangement links TRBV7-9 to TRBJ1-2, with D uncertain. The V end was cut by 4 bases, the J end by 4 bases, with 4 bases between. This CDR3 is built from 11 residues. CDR1 SEHNR and CDR2 FQNEAQ come from the germline V gene (reference sequence). CDR3 sequence reads: CASSSGYGYTF. In DNA form, the CDR3 reads TGTGCCAGCAGCTCCGGCTATGGCTACACCTTC.

The J gene is TRBJ2-1, the V gene TRBV7-9, with 8 bases lining up with TRBD2. V lost 3 bases to trimming and J lost 8 bases; unmatched junction nucleotides: 9. The CDR3 contains 15 residues. Germline CDR1 is SEHNR and CDR2 is FQNEAQ (reference sequence). The CDR3, as DNA: TGTGCCAGCAGCTTTCCGGGACTAGGGACCCATGAGCAGTTCTTC. This gives the protein CASSFPGLGTHEQFF.

The chain links TRBV6-5 to TRBJ2-2; 9 positions match TRBD1. Germline CDR1 MNHEY, CDR2 SVGAGI. After removal of 5 bases from V and 7 bases from J, the junction contained 8 bases not matched to a gene. The CDR3 length is 15 residues. Here the CDR3 reads CASSRPTGGGGELFF. CDR3 coding DNA: TGTGCCAGCAGTCGTCCGACAGGGGGAGGCGGGGAGCTGTTTTTT.

This sequence joins TRBV18 and TRBJ2-3; 12 bases map to TRBD2. V lost 5 bases and J lost 0; bases outside the gene matches: 3. This CDR3 spans 16 amino acids. Germline V lookup: CDR1 KGHSH, CDR2 LQKENI. The CDR3 sequence: CASSTGTSGSTDTQYF. CDR3 in DNA: TGTGCCAGCTCAACAGGGACTAGCGGGAGCACAGATACGCAGTATTTT.

The V and J genes are TRBV18 and TRBJ2-7, with TRBD1 matching over 8 bases. Germline V gene data show CDR1 as KGHSH and CDR2 as LQKENI. The CDR3 consists of 14 residues. V shed 6 bases, J shed 3 bases, and the junction held 7 bases outside the gene matches. The CDR3 DNA follows: TGTGCCAGCTCGCAGGCAGGACAGGGCTACGAGCAGTACTTC. Amino acid sequence: CASSQAGQGYEQYF.

This clone has a handful of counts. The chain uses TRBV4-3 and TRBJ2-1; 7 bases agree with TRBD2. This CDR3 region has 17 residues. Germline CDR1 and CDR2: LGHNA and YSLEER. V was clipped by 0 bases and J by 3 bases; unmatched bases: 8. CDR3 sequence (DNA): TGCGCCAGCAGCCAAGATCTGTGGATAGCGGGCTACAATGAGCAGTTCTTC. Translating gives CASSQDLWIAGYNEQFF.

V is TRBV6-5 and J is TRBJ2-6; D remains ambiguous. The CDR3 spans 14 residues. Germline values: CDR1 MNHEY, CDR2 SVGAGI. V lost 6 bases, J lost 0 bases, and 6 bases lay in between. CDR3 residues: CASSRSSGANVLTF. The CDR3, as DNA: TGTGCCAGCAGCCGAAGCTCTGGGGCCAACGTCCTGACTTTC.

Here the CDR3 reads CASSLDSPLYGELFF. The CDR3 DNA sequence: TGCGCCAGCAGCTTGGACTCGCCCCTCTACGGGGAGCTGTTTTTT. The gene calls are TRBV5-1 and TRBJ2-2; D uncertain. Germline V CDR1 and CDR2: SGHRS, YFSETQ. With 0 bases removed from V and 7 bases from J, the gap between germline ends came to 13 bases. CDR3 length: 15 residues.